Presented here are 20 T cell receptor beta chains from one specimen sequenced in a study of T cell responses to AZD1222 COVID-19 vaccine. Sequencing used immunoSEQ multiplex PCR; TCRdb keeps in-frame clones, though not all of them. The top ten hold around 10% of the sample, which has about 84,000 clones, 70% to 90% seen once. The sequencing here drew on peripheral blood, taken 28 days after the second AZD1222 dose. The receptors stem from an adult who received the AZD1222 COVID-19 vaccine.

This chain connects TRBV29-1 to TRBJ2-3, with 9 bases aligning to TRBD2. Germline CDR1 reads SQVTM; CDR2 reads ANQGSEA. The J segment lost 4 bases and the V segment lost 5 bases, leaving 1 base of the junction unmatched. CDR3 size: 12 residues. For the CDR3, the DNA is TGCAGCGTTCGCGGGGGGGCAGATACGCAGTATTTT. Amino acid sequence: CSVRGGADTQYF.

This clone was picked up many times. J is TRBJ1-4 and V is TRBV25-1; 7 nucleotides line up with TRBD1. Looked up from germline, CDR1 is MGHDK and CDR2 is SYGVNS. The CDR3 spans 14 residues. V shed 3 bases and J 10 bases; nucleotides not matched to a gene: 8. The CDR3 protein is CASSDSGGGGKLFF. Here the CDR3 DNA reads TGTGCCAGCAGTGATAGTGGAGGGGGCGGAAAACTGTTTTTT.

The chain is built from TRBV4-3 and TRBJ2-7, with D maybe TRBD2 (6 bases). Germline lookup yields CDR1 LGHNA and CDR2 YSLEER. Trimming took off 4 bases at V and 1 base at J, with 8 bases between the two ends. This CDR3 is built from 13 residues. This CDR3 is CASSRGLSYEQYF. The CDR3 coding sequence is TGCGCCAGCAGCCGCGGACTATCCTACGAGCAGTACTTC.

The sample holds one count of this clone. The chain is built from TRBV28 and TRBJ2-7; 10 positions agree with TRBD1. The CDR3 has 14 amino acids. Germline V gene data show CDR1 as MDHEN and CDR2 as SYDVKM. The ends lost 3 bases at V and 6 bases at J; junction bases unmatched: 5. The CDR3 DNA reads TGTGCCAGCAGTTTGCGGGACAGGGGACGCGAGCAGTACTTC. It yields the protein CASSLRDRGREQYF.

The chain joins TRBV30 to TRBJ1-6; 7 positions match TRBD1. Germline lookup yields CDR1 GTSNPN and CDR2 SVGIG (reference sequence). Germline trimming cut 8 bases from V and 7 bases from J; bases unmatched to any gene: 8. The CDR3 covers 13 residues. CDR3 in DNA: TGTGCCAGGGAGACAGGGATAAATTCACCCCTCCACTTT. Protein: CARETGINSPLHF.

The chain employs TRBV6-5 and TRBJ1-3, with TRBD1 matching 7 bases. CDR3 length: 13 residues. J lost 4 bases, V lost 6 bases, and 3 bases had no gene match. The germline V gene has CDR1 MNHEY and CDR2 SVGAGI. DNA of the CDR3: TGTGCCAGCAGCCGGGACAGAGGAAACACCATATATTTT. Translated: CASSRDRGNTIYF.

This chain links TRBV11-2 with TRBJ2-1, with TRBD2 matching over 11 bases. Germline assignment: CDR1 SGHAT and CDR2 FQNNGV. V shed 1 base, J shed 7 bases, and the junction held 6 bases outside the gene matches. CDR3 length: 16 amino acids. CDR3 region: CASSLVRLAGPNEQFF. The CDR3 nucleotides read TGTGCCAGCAGCTTAGTACGACTAGCGGGGCCGAATGAGCAGTTCTTC.

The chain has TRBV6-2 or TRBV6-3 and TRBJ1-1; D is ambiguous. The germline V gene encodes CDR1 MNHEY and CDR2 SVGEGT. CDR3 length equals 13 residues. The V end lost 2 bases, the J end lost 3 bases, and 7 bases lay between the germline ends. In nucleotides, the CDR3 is TGTGCCAGCAGTTACCGGCAAGACACTGAAGCTTTCTTT. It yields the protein CASSYRQDTEAFF.

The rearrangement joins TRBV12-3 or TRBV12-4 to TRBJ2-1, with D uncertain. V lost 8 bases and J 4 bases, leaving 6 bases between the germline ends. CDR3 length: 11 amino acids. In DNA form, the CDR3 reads TGTGCCAGCGGTGGATACAATGAGCAGTTCTTC. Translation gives CASGGYNEQFF.

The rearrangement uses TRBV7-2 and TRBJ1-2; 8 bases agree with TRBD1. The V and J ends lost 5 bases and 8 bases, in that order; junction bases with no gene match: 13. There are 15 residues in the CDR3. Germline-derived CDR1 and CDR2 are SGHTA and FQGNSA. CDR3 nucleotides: TGTGCCAGCAGCCCCACCCGGGACAGGACGGGAGGCTACACCTTC. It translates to CASSPTRDRTGGYTF.

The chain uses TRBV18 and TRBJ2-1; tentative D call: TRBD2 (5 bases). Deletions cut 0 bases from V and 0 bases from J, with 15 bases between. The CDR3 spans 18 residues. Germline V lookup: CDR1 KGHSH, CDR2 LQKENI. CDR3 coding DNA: TGTGCCAGCTCACCACCGAATGGCGGGTCCAACTCCTACAATGAGCAGTTCTTC. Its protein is CASSPPNGGSNSYNEQFF.

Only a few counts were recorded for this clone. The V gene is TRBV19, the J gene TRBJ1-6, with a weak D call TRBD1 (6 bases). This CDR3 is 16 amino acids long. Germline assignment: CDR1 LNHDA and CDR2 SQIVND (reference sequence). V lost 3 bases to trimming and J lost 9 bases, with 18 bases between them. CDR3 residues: CASSIEGHLEGSPLHF. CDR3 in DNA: TGTGCCAGTAGTATCGAGGGACATCTCGAGGGTTCACCCCTCCACTTT.

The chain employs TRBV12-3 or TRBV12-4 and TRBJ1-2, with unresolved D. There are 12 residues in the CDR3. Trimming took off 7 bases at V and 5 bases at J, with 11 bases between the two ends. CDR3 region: CASTLGRYGYTF. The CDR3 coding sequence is TGTGCCAGCACCCTCGGCCGATATGGCTACACCTTC.

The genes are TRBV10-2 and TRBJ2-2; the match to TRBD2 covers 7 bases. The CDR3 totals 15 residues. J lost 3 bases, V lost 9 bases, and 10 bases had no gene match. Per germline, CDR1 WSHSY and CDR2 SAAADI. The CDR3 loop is CASGVGGFDTGELFF. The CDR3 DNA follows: TGCGCCAGTGGGGTCGGGGGGTTTGACACCGGGGAGCTGTTTTTT.

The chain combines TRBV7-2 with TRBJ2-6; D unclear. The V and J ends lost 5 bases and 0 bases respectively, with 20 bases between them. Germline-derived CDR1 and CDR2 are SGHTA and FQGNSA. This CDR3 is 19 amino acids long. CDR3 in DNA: TGTGCCAGCAGCCTACAGCTCGGCTCAGCGATCTCTGGGGCCAACGTCCTGACTTTC. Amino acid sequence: CASSLQLGSAISGANVLTF.

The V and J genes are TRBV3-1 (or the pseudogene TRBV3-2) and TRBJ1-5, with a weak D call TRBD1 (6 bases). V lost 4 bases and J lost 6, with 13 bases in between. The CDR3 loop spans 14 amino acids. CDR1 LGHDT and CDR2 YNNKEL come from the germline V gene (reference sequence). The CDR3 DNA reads TGTGCCAGCAGCCGGGGGGCGCAAAGTCAGCCCCAGCATTTT. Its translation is CASSRGAQSQPQHF.

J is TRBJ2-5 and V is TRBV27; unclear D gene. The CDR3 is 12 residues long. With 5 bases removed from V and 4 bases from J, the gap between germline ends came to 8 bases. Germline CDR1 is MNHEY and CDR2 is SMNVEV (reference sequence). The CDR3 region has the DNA TGTGCCAGCAGTAAAGGCGGAGAGACCCAGTACTTC. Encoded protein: CASSKGGETQYF.

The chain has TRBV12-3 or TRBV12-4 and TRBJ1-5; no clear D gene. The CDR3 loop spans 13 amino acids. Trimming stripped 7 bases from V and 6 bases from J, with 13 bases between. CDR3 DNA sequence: TGTGCCAGCACCCCGGGAGTAGCTCAGCCCCAGCATTTT. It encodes CASTPGVAQPQHF.

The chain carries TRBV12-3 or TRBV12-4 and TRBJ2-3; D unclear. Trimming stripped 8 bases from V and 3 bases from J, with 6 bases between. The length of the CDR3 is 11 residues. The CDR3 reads CASASTDTQYF. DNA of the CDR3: TGTGCCAGCGCCTCGACAGATACGCAGTATTTT.

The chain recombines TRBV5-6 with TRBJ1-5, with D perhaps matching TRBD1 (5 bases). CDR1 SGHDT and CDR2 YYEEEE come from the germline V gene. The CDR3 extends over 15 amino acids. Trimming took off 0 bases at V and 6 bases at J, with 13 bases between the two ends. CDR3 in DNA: TGTGCCAGCAGCTTGGGGGGCAAGGGTGGTCAGCCCCAGCATTTT. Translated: CASSLGGKGGQPQHF.